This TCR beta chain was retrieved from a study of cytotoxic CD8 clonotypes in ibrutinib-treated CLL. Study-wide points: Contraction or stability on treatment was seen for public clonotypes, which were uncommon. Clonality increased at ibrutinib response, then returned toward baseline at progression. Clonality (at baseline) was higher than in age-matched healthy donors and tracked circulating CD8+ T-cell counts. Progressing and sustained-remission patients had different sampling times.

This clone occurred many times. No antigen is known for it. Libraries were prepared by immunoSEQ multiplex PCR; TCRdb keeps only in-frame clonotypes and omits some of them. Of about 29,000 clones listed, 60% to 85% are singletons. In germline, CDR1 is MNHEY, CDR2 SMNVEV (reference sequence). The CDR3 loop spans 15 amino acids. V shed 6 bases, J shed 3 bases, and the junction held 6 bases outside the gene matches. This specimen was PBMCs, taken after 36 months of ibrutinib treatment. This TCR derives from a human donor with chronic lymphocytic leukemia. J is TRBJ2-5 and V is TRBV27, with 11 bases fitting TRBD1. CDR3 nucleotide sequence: TGTGCCAGCAGCCACGGGACAGGGGGTAAAGAGACCCAGTACTTC. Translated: CASSHGTGGKETQYF.